The rows below give T cell receptor beta chains drawn from one sample of a study of T-cell memory formation after mild COVID-19. Each CDR3 protein is one row after TCRdb ran MiXCR on the 5' RACE reads. Of approximately 390,000 distinct CDR3 sequences listed, about 17% are singletons. The sequencing input was PBMCs or a T cell subset sorted from them (not recorded which). These receptors all stem from a man between 18 and 29 years old who had mild COVID-19 (a few samples of this study predate the infection). Cell type and time point are not known. The CDR3 runs from the conserved cysteine through the conserved F or W. Each record gives: V gene, J gene, clone size, D gene, CDR3 DNA, CDR3 protein. The D gene is left open where the match is weak. Not all rows give a size; the values are once, few, many and, for expanded clones, a class.

v_call: TRBV29-1; j_call: TRBJ2-5; clone_size: few; d_call: -; cdr3_nt: TGCAGCGTTGAAGTGCCAGGGGGGGGAGAGACCCAGTACTTC; cdr3_aa: CSVEVPGGGETQYF
v_call: TRBV20-1; j_call: TRBJ1-2; clone_size: many; d_call: -; cdr3_nt: TGCAGTGCTAGAGAGGGGAACTATGGCTACACCTTC; cdr3_aa: CSAREGNYGYTF
v_call: TRBV28; j_call: TRBJ1-2; clone_size: few; d_call: -; cdr3_nt: TGTGCCAGCAGGGAACAGGACCTGGTCAGTGGCTACACCTTC; cdr3_aa: CASREQDLVSGYTF
v_call: TRBV28; j_call: TRBJ2-4; clone_size: -; d_call: -; cdr3_nt: TGTGCCAGCAGTTTATTAGTCGAAGGTCGAGGGGGGGGAAGAAACATTCAGTACTTC; cdr3_aa: CASSLLVEGRGGGRNIQYF
v_call: TRBV7-3; j_call: TRBJ1-5; clone_size: -; d_call: -; cdr3_nt: TGTGCCAGCAGCTCAGACACCTATAGCAATCAGCCCCAGCATTTT; cdr3_aa: CASSSDTYSNQPQHF
v_call: TRBV27; j_call: TRBJ2-2; clone_size: few; d_call: TRBD1; cdr3_nt: TGTGCCAGCAGTCAGACAGGGGACACCGGGGAGCTGTTTTTT; cdr3_aa: CASSQTGDTGELFF
v_call: TRBV18; j_call: TRBJ2-7; clone_size: many; d_call: -; cdr3_nt: TGTGCCAGCTCACCACGAGGGGTTGGGGTTTACGAGCAGTACTTC; cdr3_aa: CASSPRGVGVYEQYF
v_call: TRBV5-1; j_call: TRBJ1-4; clone_size: -; d_call: TRBD1; cdr3_nt: TGCGCCAGCAGCGAGAACAGGGGGTCGAATGAAAAACTGTTTTTT; cdr3_aa: CASSENRGSNEKLFF
v_call: TRBV7-8; j_call: TRBJ2-7; clone_size: -; d_call: TRBD1; cdr3_nt: TGTGCCAGCAGCTTAAGTGGGACAGACTACGAGCAGTACTTC; cdr3_aa: CASSLSGTDYEQYF
v_call: TRBV2; j_call: TRBJ2-5; clone_size: -; d_call: TRBD2; cdr3_nt: TGTGCCAGCAGTGAGGAGCGGGGGAACCAAGAGACCCAGTACTTC; cdr3_aa: CASSEERGNQETQYF
v_call: TRBV4-2; j_call: TRBJ2-7; clone_size: -; d_call: -; cdr3_nt: TGTGCCAGCAGCCCAGCGGGCGCGGGAACCTACGAGCAGTACTTC; cdr3_aa: CASSPAGAGTYEQYF
v_call: TRBV7-2; j_call: TRBJ2-3; clone_size: -; d_call: TRBD2; cdr3_nt: TGTGCCAGCAGCTTAAATCTAGCGGGGGGCGGGGATACGCAGTATTTT; cdr3_aa: CASSLNLAGGGDTQYF
v_call: TRBV18; j_call: TRBJ2-4; clone_size: -; d_call: -; cdr3_nt: TGTGCCAGCTCCCCTGGGGCAGCCAAAAACATTCAGTACTTC; cdr3_aa: CASSPGAAKNIQYF
v_call: TRBV18; j_call: TRBJ2-1; clone_size: -; d_call: -; cdr3_nt: TGTGCCAGCTCGTCTTCCATCCAGGCGCCTGCGCAGTTCTTC; cdr3_aa: CASSSSIQAPAQFF
v_call: TRBV5-4; j_call: TRBJ2-3; clone_size: few; d_call: TRBD2; cdr3_nt: TGTGCCAGCAGCTTGCAGAGGACTAGCGGGCGGGCAGATACGCAGTATTTT; cdr3_aa: CASSLQRTSGRADTQYF
v_call: TRBV7-3; j_call: TRBJ2-1; clone_size: few; d_call: TRBD1; cdr3_nt: TGTGCCAGCAGCTCGACGGCCGGGACAGGGGGGAGTGAGCAGTTCTTC; cdr3_aa: CASSSTAGTGGSEQFF